The 14 T cell receptor beta chains given below trace back to one sample, sequenced in a study of blood T cell repertoires in COVID-19. Profiled with immunoSEQ multiplex PCR; TCRdb holds only in-frame clones, not every one. The table includes about 240,000 clones, around 89% detected once. The sequenced sample was PBMCs or T cells enriched from blood (not recorded which). The source of these receptors is a woman aged 25 to 39 who had recovered from COVID-19.

The chain couples TRBV7-2 to TRBJ1-5; the D is unclear. In germline, CDR1 is SGHTA, CDR2 FQGNSA. The V end was cut by 0 bases, the J end by 4 bases, with 7 bases between. The CDR3 is 14 residues long. As DNA, the CDR3 is TGTGCCAGCAGCTTAGCCAGGAGGAATCAGCCCCAGCATTTT. This encodes CASSLARRNQPQHF.

V and J are TRBV28 and TRBJ1-1; the match to TRBD1 covers 9 bases. V shed 5 bases and J 5 bases; nucleotides not matched to a gene: 3. The germline CDR1 and CDR2 sequences are MDHEN and SYDVKM. CDR3 size: 13 residues. CDR3 DNA: TGTGCCAGCAGTCTCGGGACAGGGACTGAAGCTTTCTTT. Its protein product is CASSLGTGTEAFF.

The chain recombines TRBV4-3 with TRBJ1-2; D gene ambiguous. CDR3 length equals 15 residues. Trimming left V 0 bases short and J 2 bases short, with 10 bases between. Germline V CDR1 and CDR2: LGHNA, YSLEER. The chain's CDR3 is CASSQEQRGNYGYTF. Here the CDR3 DNA reads TGCGCCAGCAGCCAAGAGCAGCGCGGCAACTATGGCTACACCTTC.

The chain is built from TRBV29-1 and TRBJ2-1; D not certain. The CDR3 has 10 amino acids. The germline gives CDR1 SQVTM, CDR2 ANQGSEA. Trimming left V 5 bases short and J 7 bases short, with 6 bases between. CDR3 sequence: CSVSGNEQFF. In DNA, the CDR3 is TGCAGCGTTTCCGGTAATGAGCAGTTCTTC.

V and J are TRBV28 and TRBJ1-1; TRBD1 agrees at 7 bases. The CDR3 is 16 residues long. Germline V gives CDR1 MDHEN, CDR2 SYDVKM. V dropped 3 bases and J dropped 3; count of bases not matched to a gene: 10. CDR3 residues: CASSFTQGKVDTEAFF. The DNA for the CDR3 is TGTGCCAGCAGTTTTACACAGGGGAAAGTGGACACTGAAGCTTTCTTT.

This clone was counted once. The V and J genes are TRBV5-6 and TRBJ1-1; D is uncertain. CDR1 is SGHDT, CDR2 YYEEEE, per germline. Trimming shortened V by 4 bases and J by 2 bases, and 15 bases separated the two germline ends. The CDR3 is 15 amino acids. CDR3 DNA sequence: TGTGCCAGCAGCCTCTTGCCTACAGATAACACTGAAGCTTTCTTT. Protein: CASSLLPTDNTEAFF.

This clone turned up a few times. The chain's CDR3 is CASSLPQAGNEQFF. The DNA for the CDR3 is TGTGCCAGCAGTCTCCCGCAGGCAGGCAATGAGCAGTTCTTC. The V gene is TRBV28, the J gene TRBJ2-1, with unresolved D. The CDR3 extends over 14 amino acids. The germline V and J ends were trimmed by 5 bases and 6 bases, with 14 bases remaining between them. CDR1 is MDHEN, CDR2 SYDVKM, per germline.

In its sample, this clone was seen a few times. Here the CDR3 reads CASSIGWGQAGGDYGYTF. The CDR3, as DNA: TGTGCCAGTAGTATAGGATGGGGGCAGGCTGGTGGAGACTATGGCTACACCTTC. This chain uses TRBV19 with TRBJ1-2; D might be TRBD1 (6 bases). Germline CDR1 LNHDA, CDR2 SQIVND (reference sequence). V was pared by 1 base and J by 3 bases, with 21 bases between. CDR3 length: 18 residues.

This clone came up once. For the CDR3, the DNA is TGTGCCAGCAGTCCCCTTAGGGAGATAATGACCAACGTCCTGACTTTC. It translates to CASSPLREIMTNVLTF. This chain connects TRBV28 to TRBJ2-6; D perhaps matches TRBD2 (5 bases). The CDR3 loop spans 16 amino acids. The ends were cut back, 5 bases at V and 8 bases at J, with 19 bases in the middle. From germline, CDR1 is MDHEN and CDR2 SYDVKM.

The gene calls are TRBV28 and TRBJ1-1; D might be TRBD1 (5 bases). Per germline, CDR1 MDHEN and CDR2 SYDVKM. V was clipped by 4 bases and J by 5 bases, with 23 bases between them. This CDR3 has 17 amino acids. CDR3 sequence (DNA): TGTGCCAGCAGTTACACTCTTTTCCGGTCAGGGAAGACTGAAGCTTTCTTT. This encodes CASSYTLFRSGKTEAFF.

The CDR3, as DNA: TGTGCCAGCAGCGTATTCCCAGGGGCTTATGGCTACACCTTC. Its translation: CASSVFPGAYGYTF. V gene TRBV9 combines with J gene TRBJ1-2, with TRBD1 as a possible D gene (6 bases). The length of the CDR3 is 14 residues. V was cut by 1 base and J by 5 bases, with 12 bases left in between. CDR1 is SGDLS and CDR2 is YYNGEE in the germline V gene.

This clone has just a few counts. The chain combines TRBV29-1 with TRBJ1-2; D unresolved. The CDR3 sequence is 10 residues long. Germline V gives CDR1 SQVTM, CDR2 ANQGSEA. V shed 6 bases and J shed 8 bases, with 10 bases lying between them. As DNA, the CDR3 is TGCAGCGTCTGGAGCGAGGGCTACACCTTC. It translates to CSVWSEGYTF.

This clone has a count of ten or more. The J gene is TRBJ2-7, the V gene TRBV11-2; 12 bases line up with TRBD2. CDR1 is SGHAT and CDR2 is FQNNGV in the germline V gene. The CDR3 extends over 17 amino acids. Trimming cost V 1 base and J 2 bases; bases outside gene matches: 6. The CDR3 region is CASSLGPSGRGTYEQYF. In nucleotides, the CDR3 is TGTGCCAGCAGCTTAGGGCCTAGCGGGAGGGGAACCTACGAGCAGTACTTC.

CDR3 in DNA: TGTGCCAGCAGTGGTCTGGGGTCTCGGGGAGGCTACACCTTC. This sequence encodes CASSGLGSRGGYTF. The rearrangement links TRBV2 to TRBJ1-2, with no clear D. The CDR3 totals 14 residues. The V and J ends lost 4 bases and 8 bases respectively, with 17 bases between them. CDR1 and CDR2 (germline): SNHLY, FYNNEI.